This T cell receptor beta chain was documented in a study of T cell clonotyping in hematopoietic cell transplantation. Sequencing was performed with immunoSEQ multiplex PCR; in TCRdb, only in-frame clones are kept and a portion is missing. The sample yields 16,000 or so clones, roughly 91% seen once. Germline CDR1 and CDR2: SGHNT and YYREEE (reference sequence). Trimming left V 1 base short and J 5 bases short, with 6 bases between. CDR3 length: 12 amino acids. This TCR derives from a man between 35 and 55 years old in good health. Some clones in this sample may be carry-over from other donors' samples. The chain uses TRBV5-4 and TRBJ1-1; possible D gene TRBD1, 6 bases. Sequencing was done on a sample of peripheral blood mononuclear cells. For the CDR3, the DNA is TGTGCCAGCAGCTTGAGGGGGACTGAAGCTTTCTTT. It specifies CASSLRGTEAFF.